This entry features one TCR beta chain sequence. This sample is part of a study of blood T cell repertoires in COVID-19. Study information: The United States, Italy and Spain provided the acute and convalescent COVID-19 samples.

Data came from immunoSEQ multiplex PCR; TCRdb stores just in-frame clones and leaves some out. The sample holds more than 150,000 clones, 70% to 90% seen once. Sequencing input: peripheral blood. The receptor was derived from a man aged 18-30 years with acute or convalescent COVID-19.

CDR3 loop: CASSLGRGGNQPQHF. CDR3 nucleotides: TGTGCCAGCAGCTTAGGGCGTGGAGGGAATCAGCCCCAGCATTTT. The chain uses TRBV7-9 and TRBJ1-5; D unclear. Trimming removed 1 base from V and 4 bases from J, with 11 bases in between. The CDR3 sequence is 15 residues long. Germline CDR1 SEHNR, CDR2 FQNEAQ (reference sequence).